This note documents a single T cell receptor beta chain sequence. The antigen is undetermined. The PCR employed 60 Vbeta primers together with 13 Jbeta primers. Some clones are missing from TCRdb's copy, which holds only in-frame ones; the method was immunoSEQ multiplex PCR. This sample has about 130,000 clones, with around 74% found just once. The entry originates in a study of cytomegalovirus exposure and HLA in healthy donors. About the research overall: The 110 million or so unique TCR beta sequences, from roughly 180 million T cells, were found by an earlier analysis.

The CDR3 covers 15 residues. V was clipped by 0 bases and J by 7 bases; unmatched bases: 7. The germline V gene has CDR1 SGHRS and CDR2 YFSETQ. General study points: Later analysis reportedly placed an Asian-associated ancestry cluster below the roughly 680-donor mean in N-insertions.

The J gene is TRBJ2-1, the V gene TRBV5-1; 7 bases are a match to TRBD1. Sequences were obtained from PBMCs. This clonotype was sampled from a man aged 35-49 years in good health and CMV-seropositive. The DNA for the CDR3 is TGCGCCAGCAGCTTGGCGGGACAGACCGCTAATGAGCAGTTCTTC. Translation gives CASSLAGQTANEQFF.